This note documents a single TCR beta chain sequence. Its cognate antigen is unknown. UMI-labeled 5' RACE yielded the TRB cDNA libraries. TCRdb reprocessed the 5' RACE reads and stores each CDR3 protein as one record, lacking DNA. This listing includes 75,000 to 90,000 distinct CDR3 sequences. Germline V lookup: CDR1 ENHRY, CDR2 SYGVKD. The CDR3 sequence is 14 residues long. This record belongs to a study of CXCR3-negative and CXCR3-positive naive CD8 T cells. Study results and caveats: More hydrophobic TRB CDR3s were found in CXCR3-positive naive cells than in CXCR3-negative naive cells.

Sequenced material: naive CXCR3+ CD8+ T cells from blood. The sample's subset: CD45RO-CCR7+CD27+CD95- naive CD8+ T cells expressing CXCR3 (TNR3+). The sequence was collected from a human donor in good health. Some clones in this sample may be carry-over from other donors' samples. The rearrangement links TRBV10-3 to TRBJ2-1; there is no DNA to check the TCRdb D call of TRBD1. The CDR3 is CAISESGQEFEQFF.